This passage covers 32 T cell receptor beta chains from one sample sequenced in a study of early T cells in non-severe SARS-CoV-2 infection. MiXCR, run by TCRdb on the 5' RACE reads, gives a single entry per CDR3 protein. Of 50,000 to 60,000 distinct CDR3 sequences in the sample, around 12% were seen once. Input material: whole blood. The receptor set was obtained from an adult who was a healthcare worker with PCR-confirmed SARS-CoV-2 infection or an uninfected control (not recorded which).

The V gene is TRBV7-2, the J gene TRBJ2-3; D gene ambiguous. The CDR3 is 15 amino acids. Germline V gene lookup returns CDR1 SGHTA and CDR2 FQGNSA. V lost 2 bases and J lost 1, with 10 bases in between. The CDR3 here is CASSLKLDRTDTQYF. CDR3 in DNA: TGTGCCAGCAGCTTAAAGCTGGATCGCACAGATACGCAGTATTTT.

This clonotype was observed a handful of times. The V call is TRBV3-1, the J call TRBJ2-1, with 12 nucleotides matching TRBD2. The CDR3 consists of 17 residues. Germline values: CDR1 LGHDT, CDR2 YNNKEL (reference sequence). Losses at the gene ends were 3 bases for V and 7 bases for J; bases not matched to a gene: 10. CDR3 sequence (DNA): TGTGCCAGCAGCCACCGACTAGCGGGGGCACCTGGGAATGAGCAGTTCTTC. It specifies CASSHRLAGAPGNEQFF.

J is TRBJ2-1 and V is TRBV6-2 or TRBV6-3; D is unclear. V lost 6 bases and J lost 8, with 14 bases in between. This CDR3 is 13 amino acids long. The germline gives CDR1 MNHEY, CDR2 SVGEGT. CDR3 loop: CASRMSIWDEQFF. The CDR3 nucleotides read TGTGCCAGCAGGATGAGTATCTGGGATGAGCAGTTCTTC.

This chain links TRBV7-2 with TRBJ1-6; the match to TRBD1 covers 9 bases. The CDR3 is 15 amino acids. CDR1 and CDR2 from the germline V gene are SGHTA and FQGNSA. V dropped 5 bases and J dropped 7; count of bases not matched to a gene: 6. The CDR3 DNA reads TGTGCCAGCAGCCAGGGACAGGGCGGGAATTCACCCCTCCACTTT. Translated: CASSQGQGGNSPLHF.

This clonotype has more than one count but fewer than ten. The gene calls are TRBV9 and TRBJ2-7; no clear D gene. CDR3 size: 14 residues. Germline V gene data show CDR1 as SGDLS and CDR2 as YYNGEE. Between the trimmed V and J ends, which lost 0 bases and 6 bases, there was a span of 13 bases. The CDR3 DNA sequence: TGTGCCAGCAGCGTAGATGGGGTCGCTGGCGAGCAGTACTTC. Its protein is CASSVDGVAGEQYF.

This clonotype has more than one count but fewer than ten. This CDR3 is CASSSIAGPSGANVLTF. CDR3 in DNA: TGTGCCAGCAGCTCAATAGCGGGGCCCTCTGGGGCCAACGTCCTGACTTTC. The chain combines TRBV7-6 with TRBJ2-6; 8 bases agree with TRBD2. CDR1 is SGHVS, CDR2 FNYEAQ, per germline. Trimming removed 4 bases from V and 0 bases from J; junction bases left unmatched: 5. The CDR3 has 17 amino acids.

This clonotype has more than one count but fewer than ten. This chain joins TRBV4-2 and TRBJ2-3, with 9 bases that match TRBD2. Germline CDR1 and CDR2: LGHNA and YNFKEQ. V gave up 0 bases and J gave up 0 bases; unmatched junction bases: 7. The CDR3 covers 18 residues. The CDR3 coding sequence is TGTGCCAGCAGCCAAGATCCGAGGACTAGCGCTAGCACAGATACGCAGTATTTT. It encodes CASSQDPRTSASTDTQYF.

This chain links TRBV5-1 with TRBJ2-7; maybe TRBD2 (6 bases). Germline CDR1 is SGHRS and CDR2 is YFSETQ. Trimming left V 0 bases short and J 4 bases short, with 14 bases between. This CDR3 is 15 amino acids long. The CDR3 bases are TGCGCCAGCAGCTTGGGTGGGACTGCGCCGTACGAGCAGTACTTC. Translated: CASSLGGTAPYEQYF.

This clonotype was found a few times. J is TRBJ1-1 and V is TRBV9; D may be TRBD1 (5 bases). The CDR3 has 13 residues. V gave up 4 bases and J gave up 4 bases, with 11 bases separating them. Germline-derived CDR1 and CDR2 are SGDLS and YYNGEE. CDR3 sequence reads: CASSPTGFTEAFF. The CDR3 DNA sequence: TGTGCCAGCAGCCCCACAGGTTTCACTGAAGCTTTCTTT.

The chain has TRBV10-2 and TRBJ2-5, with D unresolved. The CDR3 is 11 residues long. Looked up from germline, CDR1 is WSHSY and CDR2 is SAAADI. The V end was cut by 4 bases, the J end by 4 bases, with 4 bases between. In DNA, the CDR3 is TGCGCCAGCAGTGCTGGAGAGACCCAGTACTTC. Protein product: CASSAGETQYF.

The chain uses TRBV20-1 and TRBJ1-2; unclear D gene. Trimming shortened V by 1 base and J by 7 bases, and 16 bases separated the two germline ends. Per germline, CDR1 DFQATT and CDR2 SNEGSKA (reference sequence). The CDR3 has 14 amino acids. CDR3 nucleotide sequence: TGCAGTGCTAGAGGTCCGTCCACCGGGATTGGCTACACCTTC. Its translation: CSARGPSTGIGYTF.

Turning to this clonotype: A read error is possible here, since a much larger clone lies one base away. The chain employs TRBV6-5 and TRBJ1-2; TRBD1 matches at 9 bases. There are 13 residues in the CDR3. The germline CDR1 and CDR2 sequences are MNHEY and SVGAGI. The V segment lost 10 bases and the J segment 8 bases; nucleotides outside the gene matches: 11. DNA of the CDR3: TGTGCCAACACCGACGGGACAGGGAGCGGCTACACCTTC. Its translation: CANTDGTGSGYTF.

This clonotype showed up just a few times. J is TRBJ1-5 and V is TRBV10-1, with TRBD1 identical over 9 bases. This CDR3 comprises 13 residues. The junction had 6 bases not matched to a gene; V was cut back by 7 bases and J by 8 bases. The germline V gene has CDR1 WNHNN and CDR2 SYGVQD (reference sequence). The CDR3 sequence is CASIEQGAKPQHF. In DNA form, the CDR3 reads TGCGCCAGCATTGAACAGGGGGCTAAGCCCCAGCATTTT.

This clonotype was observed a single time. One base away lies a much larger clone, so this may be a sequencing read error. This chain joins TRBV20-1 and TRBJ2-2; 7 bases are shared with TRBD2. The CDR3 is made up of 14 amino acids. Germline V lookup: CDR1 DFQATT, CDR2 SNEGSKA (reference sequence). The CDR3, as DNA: TGCAGTGCTAGCGGACTAGGGAACACCGGGAAGCTGTTTTTT. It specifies CSASGLGNTGKLFF.

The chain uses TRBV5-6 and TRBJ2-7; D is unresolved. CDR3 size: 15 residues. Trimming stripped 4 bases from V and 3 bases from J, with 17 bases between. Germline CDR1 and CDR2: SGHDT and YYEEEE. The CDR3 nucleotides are TGTGCCAGCAGCATATACCGGGCCGCGGTCTACGAGCAGTACTTC. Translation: CASSIYRAAVYEQYF. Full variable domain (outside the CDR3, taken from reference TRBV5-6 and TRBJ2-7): DAGVTQSPTHLIKTRGQQVTLRCSPKSGHDTVSWYQQALGQGPQFIFQYYEEEERQRGNFPDRFSGHQFPNYSSELNVNALLLGDSALYLCASSIYRAAVYEQYFGPGTRLTVT.

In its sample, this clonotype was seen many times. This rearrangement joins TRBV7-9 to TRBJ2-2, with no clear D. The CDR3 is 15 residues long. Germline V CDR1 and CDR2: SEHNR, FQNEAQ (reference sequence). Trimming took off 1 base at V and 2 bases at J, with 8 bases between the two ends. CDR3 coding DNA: TGTGCCAGCAGCTTAGACGGACGAAACACCGGGGAGCTGTTTTTT. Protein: CASSLDGRNTGELFF.

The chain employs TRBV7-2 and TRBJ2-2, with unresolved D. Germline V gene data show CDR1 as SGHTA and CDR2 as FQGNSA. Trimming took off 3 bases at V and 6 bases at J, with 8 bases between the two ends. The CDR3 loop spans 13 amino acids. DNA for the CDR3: TGTGCCAGCAGCTTTGCACCGCCCGGGGAGCTGTTTTTT. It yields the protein CASSFAPPGELFF.

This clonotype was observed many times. CDR3 region: CASSLWTSGGSSYEQYF. The CDR3 nucleotides read TGTGCCAGCAGCCTCTGGACTAGCGGGGGGAGCTCCTACGAGCAGTACTTC. The J gene is TRBJ2-7, the V gene TRBV7-9, with 14 bases identical to TRBD2. The CDR3 loop spans 17 amino acids. Per the germline V gene, CDR1 is SEHNR and CDR2 is FQNEAQ (reference sequence). The V and J ends lost 5 bases and 0 bases, in that order; junction bases with no gene match: 6.

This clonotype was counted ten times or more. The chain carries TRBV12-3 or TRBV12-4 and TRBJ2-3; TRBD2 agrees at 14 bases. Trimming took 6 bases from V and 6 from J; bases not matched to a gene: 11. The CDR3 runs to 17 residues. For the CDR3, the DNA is TGTGCCAGCAGCCAAACCAGGACTAGCGGGGGGCCGGATACGCAGTATTTT. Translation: CASSQTRTSGGPDTQYF.

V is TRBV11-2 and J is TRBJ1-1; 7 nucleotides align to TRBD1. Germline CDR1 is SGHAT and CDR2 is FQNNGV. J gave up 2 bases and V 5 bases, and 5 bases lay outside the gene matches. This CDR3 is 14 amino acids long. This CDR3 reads CASSKRDSNTEAFF. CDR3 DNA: TGTGCCAGCAGCAAGAGGGACAGCAACACTGAAGCTTTCTTT.

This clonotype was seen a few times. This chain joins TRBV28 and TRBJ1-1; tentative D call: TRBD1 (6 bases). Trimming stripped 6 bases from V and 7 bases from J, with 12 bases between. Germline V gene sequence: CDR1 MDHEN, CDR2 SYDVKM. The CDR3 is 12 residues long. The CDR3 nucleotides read TGTGCCAGCAGAAGGGGGGCGCTTGAAGCTTTCTTT. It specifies CASRRGALEAFF.

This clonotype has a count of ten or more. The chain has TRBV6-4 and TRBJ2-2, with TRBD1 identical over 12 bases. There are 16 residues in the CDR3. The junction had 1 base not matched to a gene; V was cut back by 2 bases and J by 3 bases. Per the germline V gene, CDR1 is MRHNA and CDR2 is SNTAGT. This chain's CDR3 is CASSDGDRGHTGELFF. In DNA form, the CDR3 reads TGTGCCAGCAGTGACGGGGACAGGGGGCACACCGGGGAGCTGTTTTTT.

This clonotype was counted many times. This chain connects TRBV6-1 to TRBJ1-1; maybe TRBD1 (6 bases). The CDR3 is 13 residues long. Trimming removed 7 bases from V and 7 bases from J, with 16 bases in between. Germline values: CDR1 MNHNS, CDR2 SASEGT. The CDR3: CASMGALASEAFF. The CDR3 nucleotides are TGTGCCAGCATGGGGGCGCTGGCGAGTGAAGCTTTCTTT.

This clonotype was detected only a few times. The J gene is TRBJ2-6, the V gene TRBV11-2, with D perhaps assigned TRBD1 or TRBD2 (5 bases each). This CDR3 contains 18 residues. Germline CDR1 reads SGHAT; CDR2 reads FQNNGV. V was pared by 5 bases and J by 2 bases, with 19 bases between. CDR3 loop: CASSRGAGIKPGANVLTF. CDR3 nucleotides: TGTGCCAGCAGCCGAGGGGCAGGGATTAAGCCTGGGGCCAACGTCCTGACTTTC.

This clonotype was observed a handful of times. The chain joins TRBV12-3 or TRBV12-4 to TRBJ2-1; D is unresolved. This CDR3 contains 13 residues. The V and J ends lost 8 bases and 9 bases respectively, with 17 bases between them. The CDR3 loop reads CASAIGPGGEQFF. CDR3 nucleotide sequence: TGTGCCAGCGCCATTGGACCGGGCGGTGAGCAGTTCTTC.

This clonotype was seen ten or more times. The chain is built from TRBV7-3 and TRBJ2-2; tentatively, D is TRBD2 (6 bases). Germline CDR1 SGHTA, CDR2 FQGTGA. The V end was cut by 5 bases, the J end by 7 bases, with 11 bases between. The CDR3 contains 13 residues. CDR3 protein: CASSPSGGGELFF. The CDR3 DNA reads TGTGCCAGCAGCCCGTCCGGGGGCGGGGAGCTGTTTTTT.

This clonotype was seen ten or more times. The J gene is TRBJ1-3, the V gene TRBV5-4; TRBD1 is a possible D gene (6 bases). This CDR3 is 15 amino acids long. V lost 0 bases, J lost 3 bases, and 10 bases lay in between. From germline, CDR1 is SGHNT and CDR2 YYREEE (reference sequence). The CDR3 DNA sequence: TGTGCCAGCAGCTTGGTTGGGGGCAGTGGAAACACCATATATTTT. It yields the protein CASSLVGGSGNTIYF.

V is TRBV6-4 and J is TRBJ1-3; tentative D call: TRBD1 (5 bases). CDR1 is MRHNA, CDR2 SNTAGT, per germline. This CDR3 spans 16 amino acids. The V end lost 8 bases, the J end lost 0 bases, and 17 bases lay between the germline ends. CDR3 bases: TGTGCCAGCGGAGGGCAGGGCCTTAGCTCTGGAAACACCATATATTTT. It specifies CASGGQGLSSGNTIYF.

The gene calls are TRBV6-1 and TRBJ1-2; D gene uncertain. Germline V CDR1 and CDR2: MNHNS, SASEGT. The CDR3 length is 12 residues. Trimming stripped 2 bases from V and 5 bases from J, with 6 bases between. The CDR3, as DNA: TGTGCCAGCAGTGAAATTTCGTATGGCTACACCTTC. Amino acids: CASSEISYGYTF.

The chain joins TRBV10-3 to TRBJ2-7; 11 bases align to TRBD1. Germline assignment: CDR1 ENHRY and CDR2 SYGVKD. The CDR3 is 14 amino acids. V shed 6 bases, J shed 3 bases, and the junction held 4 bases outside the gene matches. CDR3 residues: CAIRPGQGDYEQYF. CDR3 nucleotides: TGTGCCATCAGGCCGGGACAGGGGGACTACGAGCAGTACTTC.

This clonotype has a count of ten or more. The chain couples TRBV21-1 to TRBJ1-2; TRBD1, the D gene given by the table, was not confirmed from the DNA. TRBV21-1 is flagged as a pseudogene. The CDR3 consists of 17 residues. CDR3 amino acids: CASSKSGSQTPDYGYTF. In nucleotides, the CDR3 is TGTGCCAGCAGCAAAAGCGGCAGCCAAACCCCTGACTATGGCTACACCTTC.

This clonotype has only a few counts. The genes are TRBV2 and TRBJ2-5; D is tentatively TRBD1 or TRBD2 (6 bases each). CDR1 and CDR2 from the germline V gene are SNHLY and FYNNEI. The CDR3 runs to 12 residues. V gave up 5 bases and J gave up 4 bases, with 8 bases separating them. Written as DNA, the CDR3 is TGTGCCAGCAGTTGGGGGGCAGAGACCCAGTACTTC. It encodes CASSWGAETQYF.